A selection of T cell receptor beta chains follows, all from one sample in a study of blood T cell repertoires in COVID-19. The method was immunoSEQ multiplex PCR; TCRdb's version includes in-frame clones alone and lacks a portion of them. There are 100,000 to 150,000 clones in the sample; 82% occur only once, and 4% to 5.5% lies in the top ten. Material for sequencing was peripheral blood. These receptors were taken from a woman in her 70s with acute or convalescent COVID-19. Both conserved end residues are trimmed from each CDR3.

TRBV5-1	TRBJ2-3	ASSFLTDTQY
TRBV6-2/TRBV6-3	TRBJ1-2	ASSYPRSSAGFYGYT
TRBV25-1	TRBJ1-4	ASSDPGGVQEKLF
TRBV5-4	TRBJ2-1	ASRLQGTPYNEQF
TRBV5-1	TRBJ1-2	ASSFGDGYGYT
TRBV5-4	TRBJ2-2	ASSKETGNPGELF
TRBV19	TRBJ2-2	ASGQHGRTGELF
TRBV9	TRBJ2-5	ASSPTSSGGWETQY
TRBV24-1	TRBJ1-2	ATSDLGDGYT
TRBV18	TRBJ1-2	ASSSSLQGAIGYT
TRBV7-2	TRBJ1-2	ASSAQQARYGYT
TRBV6-5	TRBJ1-1	ASSYRRGAEAF
TRBV6-5	TRBJ1-5	ASSLRQFNQPQH
TRBV11-1	TRBJ1-2	ASSLNKGQSYGYT
TRBV5-4	TRBJ1-2	ASSSTRDRLHGYT
TRBV19	TRBJ1-1	ASKAGANTEAF
TRBV7-2	TRBJ2-7	ASSLGRGTGEQY